This T cell receptor beta chain was retrieved from a study of post-analysis software for immune sequencing data. The library was made from cDNA and included unique molecular identifiers. In TCRdb, the PCR reads were re-called with MiXCR into one record per CDR3 protein. The sample records hundreds of thousands of distinct CDR3 sequences, roughly 27% being singletons. General study findings and limits: The study found TRBV5-6, TRBV5-1 and TRBV20-1 among five or six TRBV segments more frequent in patients than controls. The normalized Chao1 diversity of multiple sclerosis patients was significantly lower than that of controls.

There are 12 residues in the CDR3. CDR1 and CDR2 (germline): SGHNT, YYREEE (reference sequence). About this clonotype itself: The antigen is not known. An end of the junction does not agree with germline; a read error may underlie this.

Material: blood. The sequence was collected from a girl aged 5-17 years with multiple sclerosis. The chain couples TRBV5-4 to TRBJ2-1, with 9 nucleotides matching TRBD2. CDR3 sequence reads: CATSGGYNEQFF. The DNA of the CDR3 is TGTGCCACCAGCGGGGGGTACAATGAGCAGTTCTTC.